This T cell receptor (beta chain) was retrieved from a study of cytomegalovirus exposure and HLA in healthy donors. Turning to this clone: Its matching antigen is unknown. Its ends do not fully match the called genes, so a read error is possible.

The PCR ran on 60 Vbeta and 13 Jbeta primers. The method was immunoSEQ multiplex PCR; TCRdb's version includes in-frame clones alone and lacks a portion of them. The sample consists of roughly 120,000 clones, less than 85% of them appearing once. The study, taken as a whole, reports: A highly shared variant cluster was judged a likely technical artifact.

The CDR3 is made up of 18 amino acids. Per the germline V gene, CDR1 is SGHVS and CDR2 is FQNEAQ. Sequencing was carried out using PBMCs. V is TRBV7-8 and J is TRBJ2-6; 8 bases match TRBD1. This sequence was found in a male donor in good health and CMV-seronegative. The DNA for the CDR3 is TGTGCCAGCGGTTCATCGACAGGGGTGGGCGCTGGGGCCAACGGCCTGACTTTC. Protein: CASGSSTGVGAGANGLTF.